This T cell receptor beta chain was sequenced for a study of blood T cell repertoires in COVID-19. Study summary: Collection of acute and convalescent COVID-19 samples took place in the United States, Italy and Spain. In each case, the material was cDNA or gDNA derived from T cells, B-cell-depleted T cells, or PBMCs.

During active infection, Seattle patients enrolled and were then monitored through disease. Germline V gives CDR1 ENHRY, CDR2 SYGVKD. The CDR3 contains 16 residues. Trimming took off 7 bases at V and 2 bases at J, with 20 bases between the two ends. Profiled with immunoSEQ multiplex PCR; TCRdb holds only in-frame clones, not every one. The data show about 330,000 clones, roughly 86% seen once. The sequence derives from a young man with COVID-19, enrolled during active disease. The chain recombines TRBV10-3 with TRBJ1-1; D perhaps matches TRBD1 (6 bases). Sequencing input: peripheral blood. CDR3 nucleotide sequence: TGTGCCATCACCTCAACAGGGAGGGGAACAAACACTGAAGCTTTCTTT. It yields the protein CAITSTGRGTNTEAFF.